This passage covers 23 T cell receptor beta chains from one sample sequenced in a study of Graves' ophthalmopathy and Graves' hyperthyroidism. Amplification of TCR beta CDR3 regions used RNA transcripts. Second-round multiplex PCR followed a first-round RT-PCR using HTBI primers. TCRdb reprocessed the multiplex PCR reads via MiXCR and lists one record per CDR3 protein. The table has some 39,000 distinct CDR3 sequences, roughly 50% seen once; the top ten hold roughly 25%. The specimen was peripheral blood. Every receptor here comes from an adult woman with stable Graves' hyperthyroidism.

V usage is TRBV6-6 and J usage is TRBJ1-2, with 7 bases identical to TRBD1. The CDR3 runs to 14 residues. Germline CDR1 MNHNY, CDR2 SVGAGI (reference sequence). Trimming took 10 bases from V and 3 from J; bases not matched to a gene: 11. The DNA of the CDR3 is TGTGCCATCTCCGAGGATACAGGGGACTATGGCTACACCTTC. Protein sequence: CAISEDTGDYGYTF.

This clonotype was seen many times. The V gene is TRBV6-1, the J gene TRBJ1-1; 8 bases are shared with TRBD1. Germline CDR1 and CDR2: MNHNS and SASEGT. The ends lost 5 bases at V and 1 base at J; junction bases unmatched: 9. There are 16 residues in the CDR3. CDR3 bases: TGTGCCAGCAGTTCGAGACAGGGGATGGGGAACACTGAAGCTTTCTTT. This sequence encodes CASSSRQGMGNTEAFF.

This clonotype was seen at least ten times. The V and J genes are TRBV30 and TRBJ1-5; unclear D gene. The V end lost 1 base, the J end lost 7 bases, and 8 bases lay between the germline ends. The CDR3 is 12 amino acids. In germline, CDR1 is GTSNPN, CDR2 SVGIG (reference sequence). DNA for the CDR3: TGTGCCTGGAGTGGATGGGAGCAGCCCCAGCATTTT. Translation: CAWSGWEQPQHF.

CDR3 nucleotides: TGTGCCACCAGTGACGAAGGGACCGCGCAAGAGACCCAGTACTTC. As protein: CATSDEGTAQETQYF. The chain has TRBV24-1 and TRBJ2-5; D assignment may be TRBD1 or TRBD2 (5 bases each). The CDR3 is made up of 15 amino acids. Germline V gives CDR1 KGHDR, CDR2 SFDVKD. Trimming removed 4 bases from V and 2 bases from J, with 13 bases in between.

V and J are TRBV7-9 and TRBJ2-5; TRBD2 agrees at 13 bases. Germline-derived CDR1 and CDR2 are SEHNR and FQNEAQ (reference sequence). The length of the CDR3 is 14 residues. J gave up 7 bases and V 8 bases, and 7 bases lay outside the gene matches. The CDR3 bases are TGTGCCAGCCCTACTAGCGGGAGGGGCGGGACCCAGTACTTC. Protein product: CASPTSGRGGTQYF.

This clonotype was counted once. V gene TRBV4-3 combines with J gene TRBJ1-6, with a tentative D call TRBD1 (5 bases). The CDR3 totals 18 residues. The V and J ends lost 0 bases and 3 bases respectively, with 15 bases between them. From germline, CDR1 is LGHNA and CDR2 YSLEER. The CDR3 DNA follows: TGCGCCAGCAGCCAAGAAGCATCGTCCCAGGGCTATAATTCACCCCTCCACTTT. Residues: CASSQEASSQGYNSPLHF.

To note about this clonotype: Sequence at one end of the junction differs from germline and may be a read error. This chain uses TRBV29-1 with TRBJ1-1, with D perhaps TRBD1 (5 bases). Per germline, CDR1 SQVTM and CDR2 ANQGSEA. The CDR3 covers 14 residues. CDR3 amino acids: CSVAQREEDTEASF. The CDR3 DNA reads as TGCAGCGTTGCCCAGAGGGAAGAGGACACTGAAGCTTCCTTT.

The chain joins TRBV5-1 to TRBJ1-1, with 9 bases that match TRBD1. CDR1 SGHRS and CDR2 YFSETQ come from the germline V gene. The CDR3 extends over 12 amino acids. J was trimmed by 9 bases and V by 4 bases; bases with no gene match: 4. The CDR3 DNA reads as TGCGCCAGCAGCGTGGGGACAGGGAAAGCTTTCTTT. It translates to CASSVGTGKAFF.

This clonotype has a count of ten or more. The chain links TRBV27 to TRBJ1-1; TRBD1 matches at 8 bases. The germline gives CDR1 MNHEY, CDR2 SMNVEV (reference sequence). The CDR3 is 14 residues long. V was clipped by 5 bases and J by 5 bases; unmatched bases: 7. The CDR3 sequence is CASSVQTGATEAFF. CDR3 coding DNA: TGTGCCAGCAGTGTCCAGACAGGGGCGACTGAAGCTTTCTTT.

This clonotype came up many times. V is TRBV27 and J is TRBJ2-7; TRBD1 is a possible D gene (6 bases). Germline V gene lookup returns CDR1 MNHEY and CDR2 SMNVEV (reference sequence). Trimming stripped 2 bases from V and 6 bases from J, with 11 bases between. The CDR3 totals 13 residues. The DNA of the CDR3 is TGTGCCAGCAGTTTAAAGGGGGTCGGCGAGCAGTACTTC. Protein product: CASSLKGVGEQYF.

This clonotype occurred many times. V is TRBV7-9 and J is TRBJ2-7, with TRBD1 as a possible D gene (5 bases). The length of the CDR3 is 17 residues. V was shortened by 3 bases and J by 0 bases, with 18 bases between the two germline ends. CDR1 is SEHNR, CDR2 FQNEAQ, per germline (reference sequence). This CDR3 is CASSFIPTGPVSYEQYF. The DNA of the CDR3 is TGTGCCAGCAGCTTTATCCCAACAGGTCCAGTCTCCTACGAGCAGTACTTC. Supplemented by reference TRBV7-9 and TRBJ2-7, the full variable domain reads DTGVSQNPRHKITKRGQNVTFRCDPISEHNRLYWYRQTLGQGPEFLTYFQNEAQLEKSRLLSDRFSAERPKGSFSTLEIQRTEQGDSAMYLCASSFIPTGPVSYEQYFGPGTRLTVT.

The sample holds one count of this clonotype. The chain couples TRBV28 to TRBJ2-7; the D is unclear. The CDR3 consists of 11 residues. CDR1 and CDR2 from the germline V gene are MDHEN and SYDVKM. The CDR3 spells CAAGPSYEQYF. CDR3 nucleotide sequence: TGTGCGGCAGGTCCCTCCTACGAGCAGTACTTC.

This clonotype showed up just a few times. The gene calls are TRBV10-3 and TRBJ1-2, with 11 bases that match TRBD1. The CDR3 has 14 amino acids. Trimming took 6 bases from V and 5 from J; bases not matched to a gene: 5. The germline gives CDR1 ENHRY, CDR2 SYGVKD. The CDR3 here is CAISERDRGYGYTF. The CDR3 bases are TGTGCCATCAGCGAACGGGACAGGGGGTATGGCTACACCTTC.

V is TRBV14 and J is TRBJ2-5; D is uncertain. CDR1 is SGHDN, CDR2 FVKESK, per germline. The ends were cut back, 3 bases at V and 0 bases at J, with 8 bases in the middle. This CDR3 comprises 14 residues. In DNA form, the CDR3 reads TGTGCCAGCAGCCAGGAGAAGTACCAAGAGACCCAGTACTTC. Translating gives CASSQEKYQETQYF.

The V and J genes are TRBV5-7 and TRBJ1-1, with 10 bases aligning to TRBD1. TRBV5-7 is an open reading frame, and its role is uncertain. This CDR3 is built from 15 residues. V gave up 4 bases and J gave up 4 bases; unmatched junction bases: 7. The CDR3: CASSTMGQGITEAFF. The DNA of the CDR3 is TGTGCCAGCAGCACCATGGGACAGGGGATCACTGAAGCTTTCTTT.

The chain carries TRBV11-2 and TRBJ2-7, with D perhaps being TRBD1 or TRBD2 (5 bases each). Germline V lookup: CDR1 SGHAT, CDR2 FQNNGV. Trimming stripped 5 bases from V and 2 bases from J, with 16 bases between. The CDR3 length is 15 residues. In DNA, the CDR3 is TGTGCCAGCAGCGTACTTGGGGGATATGCCTACGAGCAGTACTTC. The encoded protein is CASSVLGGYAYEQYF.

The genes are TRBV20-1 and TRBJ2-1; 7 nucleotides match TRBD1. The CDR3 length is 15 residues. Germline V gene lookup returns CDR1 DFQATT and CDR2 SNEGSKA (reference sequence). The ends lost 0 bases at V and 3 bases at J; junction bases unmatched: 5. The CDR3 DNA sequence: TGCAGTGCTAGAGAGACAGGGTTCGACTACAATGAGCAGTTCTTC. It is translated as CSARETGFDYNEQFF.

This clonotype was found many times. The CDR3 reads CSALVVAGEETQYF. In nucleotides, the CDR3 is TGCAGTGCTCTGGTGGTAGCGGGAGAAGAGACCCAGTACTTC. The chain is built from TRBV20-1 and TRBJ2-5, with 9 positions matching TRBD2. V lost 5 bases to trimming and J lost 3 bases; unmatched junction nucleotides: 7. CDR3 length: 14 residues. Germline CDR1 DFQATT, CDR2 SNEGSKA (reference sequence).

Sample share makes this clonotype medium-sized. The chain combines TRBV29-1 with TRBJ2-5, with 12 bases that match TRBD1. With V trimmed by 6 bases and J by 4 bases, 6 bases remained unmatched. The CDR3 extends over 14 amino acids. Germline CDR1 reads SQVTM; CDR2 reads ANQGSEA. The CDR3 reads CSVPGTGGGETQYF. The DNA of the CDR3 is TGCAGCGTCCCCGGGACAGGGGGCGGAGAGACCCAGTACTTC.

The chain combines TRBV20-1 with TRBJ2-7; 9 nucleotides match TRBD1. V lost 3 bases and J lost 3; bases outside the gene matches: 6. Germline V lookup: CDR1 DFQATT, CDR2 SNEGSKA (reference sequence). The CDR3 loop spans 14 amino acids. CDR3 DNA sequence: TGCAGTGCTAGGAGTCCGGGACAGGGCTACGAGCAGTACTTC. Its protein is CSARSPGQGYEQYF.

This clonotype has a count of ten or more. The chain uses TRBV5-6 and TRBJ1-6; D not certain. This CDR3 comprises 14 residues. The V gene lost 5 bases and the J gene lost 7 bases, with 13 bases spanning the gap. Germline V gene data show CDR1 as SGHDT and CDR2 as YYEEEE. DNA for the CDR3: TGTGCCAGCAGTAACGGTGGAAGAAATTCACCCCTCCACTTT. Encoded protein: CASSNGGRNSPLHF. Drawing the rest from reference TRBV5-6 and TRBJ1-6, the complete variable domain is DAGVTQSPTHLIKTRGQQVTLRCSPKSGHDTVSWYQQALGQGPQFIFQYYEEEERQRGNFPDRFSGHQFPNYSSELNVNALLLGDSALYLCASSNGGRNSPLHFGNGTRLTVT.

This clonotype was counted at least ten times. The CDR3 nucleotides are TGTGCCATCGGGCCCAAGAACACTGAAGCTTTCTTT. It translates to CAIGPKNTEAFF. The chain carries TRBV10-3 and TRBJ1-1; no reliable D call. Germline values: CDR1 ENHRY, CDR2 SYGVKD. V was cut by 8 bases and J by 1 base, with 8 bases left in between. The CDR3 runs 12 residues.

Comment on this clonotype: Here the CDR3 omits its conserved ending phenylalanine or tryptophan, so a read error is the likely source. The rearrangement links TRBV20-1 to TRBJ1-1; 7 positions agree with TRBD1. CDR3 length equals 15 residues. The V gene's germline CDR1 is DFQATT and CDR2 SNEGSKA (reference sequence). The junction had 13 bases not matched to a gene; V was cut back by 5 bases and J by 4 bases. The CDR3: CSADPGQRTVTEAFL. CDR3 nucleotide sequence: TGCAGTGCTGATCCGGGACAGCGTACGGTCACTGAAGCTTTCCTT.